This T cell receptor beta chain was identified during a study of cytomegalovirus exposure and HLA in healthy donors. PCR was performed using 60 Vbeta and 13 Jbeta primers. The method was immunoSEQ multiplex PCR; TCRdb's version includes in-frame clones alone and lacks a portion of them. The sample has about 59,000 clones. Sequencing input: PBMCs. This TCR was recovered from a man aged 25 to 40 in good health and CMV-seropositive.

Written as DNA, the CDR3 is TGTGCCAGCAGTGCCAGACTAGCGGGGGCCACAGATACGCAGTATTTT. This translates into CASSARLAGATDTQYF. The J gene is TRBJ2-3, the V gene TRBV2; 12 bases align to TRBD2. CDR1 and CDR2 (germline): SNHLY, FYNNEI. The CDR3 is 16 residues long. V shed 4 bases and J 2 bases; nucleotides not matched to a gene: 4.